The rows below give T cell receptor beta chains drawn from one sample of a study of blood T cell repertoires in COVID-19. Only in-frame clones appear in the TCRdb table, and some are missing; sequencing was by immunoSEQ multiplex PCR. The repertoire consists of around 30,000 clones, with roughly 91% occurring once and the leading ten covering 11% to 15%. The specimen was peripheral blood. The receptors here all came from a man in his sixties with active COVID-19. The CDR3 runs from the conserved cysteine through the conserved F or W. The D gene is left open where the match is weak. Some rows mark clone size as missing; the rest say once, few, many or name a class of expanded clone.

CDR3aa: CASSQEGGQGADQPQHF
CDR3nt: TGTGCCAGCAGCCAAGAGGGGGGACAGGGGGCAGATCAGCCCCAGCATTTT
abundance: -
d_gene: TRBD1
v_gene: TRBV3-1/TRBV3-2
j_gene: TRBJ1-5

CDR3aa: CASSIPGEKWGYTF
CDR3nt: TGTGCCAGTAGTATACCTGGAGAAAAGTGGGGCTACACCTTC
abundance: -
d_gene: -
v_gene: TRBV19
j_gene: TRBJ1-2

CDR3aa: CASKPRGREGTDTQYF
CDR3nt: TGTGCCAGCAAACCGCGGGGCCGGGAGGGCACAGATACGCAGTATTTT
abundance: -
d_gene: TRBD2
v_gene: TRBV7-8
j_gene: TRBJ2-3

CDR3aa: CASSFRTSGGLAQYF
CDR3nt: TGTGCCAGCAGCTTTAGGACTAGCGGGGGGCTGGCCCAGTACTTC
abundance: once
d_gene: TRBD2
v_gene: TRBV7-8
j_gene: TRBJ2-5

CDR3aa: CASSQDIGSSYNEQFF
CDR3nt: TGCGCCAGCAGCCAGGATATAGGGAGCTCCTACAATGAGCAGTTCTTC
abundance: -
d_gene: -
v_gene: TRBV4-3
j_gene: TRBJ2-1

CDR3aa: CASSSDRRIGNQPQHF
CDR3nt: TGTGCCAGCAGCTCAGACAGGAGGATAGGCAATCAGCCCCAGCATTTT
abundance: -
d_gene: -
v_gene: TRBV7-8
j_gene: TRBJ1-5

CDR3aa: CASNDRGRNEQFF
CDR3nt: TGTGCCAGCAATGACAGGGGTCGCAATGAGCAGTTCTTC
abundance: -
d_gene: TRBD1
v_gene: TRBV5-4
j_gene: TRBJ2-1

CDR3aa: CASSLYGGLSTDTQYF
CDR3nt: TGTGCCAGCAGCTTGTACGGGGGGCTAAGCACAGATACGCAGTATTTT
abundance: -
d_gene: -
v_gene: TRBV7-9
j_gene: TRBJ2-3

CDR3aa: CASSLVPGAGYGYTF
CDR3nt: TGTGCCAGCAGCTTGGTTCCAGGGGCAGGCTATGGCTACACCTTC
abundance: -
d_gene: -
v_gene: TRBV5-6
j_gene: TRBJ1-2

CDR3aa: CASSAQVQAYNEQFF
CDR3nt: TGTGCCAGCAGCGCCCAGGTCCAGGCCTACAATGAGCAGTTCTTC
abundance: -
d_gene: -
v_gene: TRBV7-2
j_gene: TRBJ2-1

CDR3aa: CASSQDREAYEQYF
CDR3nt: TGTGCCAGCAGCCAAGACCGGGAAGCCTACGAGCAGTACTTC
abundance: -
d_gene: -
v_gene: TRBV3-1/TRBV3-2
j_gene: TRBJ2-7

CDR3aa: CASSLNRNLYGYTF
CDR3nt: TGCGCCAGCAGCCTAAACAGGAACCTCTATGGCTACACCTTC
abundance: -
d_gene: -
v_gene: TRBV5-1
j_gene: TRBJ1-2

CDR3aa: CASSIRLNEQFF
CDR3nt: TGTGCCAGTAGTATTAGACTCAATGAGCAGTTCTTC
abundance: -
d_gene: -
v_gene: TRBV19
j_gene: TRBJ2-1

CDR3aa: CASSFFGRSKTGELFF
CDR3nt: TGTGCCAGCAGCTTCTTTGGTCGGAGCAAAACCGGGGAGCTGTTTTTT
abundance: -
d_gene: -
v_gene: TRBV5-4
j_gene: TRBJ2-2

CDR3aa: CASSQGYEQYF
CDR3nt: TGTGCCAGCAGTCAGGGGTACGAGCAGTACTTC
abundance: -
d_gene: -
v_gene: TRBV12-3/TRBV12-4
j_gene: TRBJ2-7

CDR3aa: CAISEREGQSPLHF
CDR3nt: TGTGCCATCAGTGAGAGAGAGGGCCAGTCACCCCTCCACTTT
abundance: -
d_gene: -
v_gene: TRBV10-3
j_gene: TRBJ1-6

CDR3aa: CASRGTSGQETQYF
CDR3nt: TGTGCCAGCAGGGGGACTAGCGGACAAGAGACCCAGTACTTC
abundance: -
d_gene: TRBD2
v_gene: TRBV5-4
j_gene: TRBJ2-5

CDR3aa: CASSFGQGAMDEQFF
CDR3nt: TGTGCCAGCAGCTTTGGGCAGGGGGCGATGGATGAGCAGTTCTTC
abundance: -
d_gene: TRBD1
v_gene: TRBV7-9
j_gene: TRBJ2-1

CDR3aa: CASSPRGAGDEQFF
CDR3nt: TGCGCCAGCAGCCCCCGGGGGGCCGGGGATGAGCAGTTCTTC
abundance: -
d_gene: -
v_gene: TRBV4-1
j_gene: TRBJ2-1

CDR3aa: CASTSSFGAYNEQFF
CDR3nt: TGTGCCAGCACCTCTAGCTTTGGCGCCTACAATGAGCAGTTCTTC
abundance: -
d_gene: -
v_gene: TRBV6-5
j_gene: TRBJ2-1

CDR3aa: CASSYSKGSTDTQYF
CDR3nt: TGTGCCAGCAGTTACTCGAAGGGGTCGACAGATACGCAGTATTTT
abundance: -
d_gene: -
v_gene: TRBV6-2/TRBV6-3
j_gene: TRBJ2-3

CDR3aa: CASSFGTGGNNEQYF
CDR3nt: TGTGCCAGCAGTTTTGGGACCGGCGGGAACAACGAGCAGTACTTC
abundance: once
d_gene: -
v_gene: TRBV27
j_gene: TRBJ2-7

CDR3aa: CASSQEGGNTGELFF
CDR3nt: TGCGCCAGCAGCCAAGAGGGGGGGAACACCGGGGAGCTGTTTTTT
abundance: -
d_gene: -
v_gene: TRBV4-3
j_gene: TRBJ2-2

CDR3aa: CSVEDAAAGDTDTQYF
CDR3nt: TGCAGCGTTGAAGATGCCGCAGCAGGGGACACAGATACGCAGTATTTT
abundance: -
d_gene: -
v_gene: TRBV29-1
j_gene: TRBJ2-3

CDR3aa: CSVAGTGGSYEQYF
CDR3nt: TGCAGCGTTGCGGGGACAGGAGGCTCCTACGAGCAGTACTTC
abundance: -
d_gene: TRBD1
v_gene: TRBV29-1
j_gene: TRBJ2-7

CDR3aa: CASSLVGGPFNEQFF
CDR3nt: TGTGCCAGCAGCTTAGTGGGGGGGCCGTTCAATGAGCAGTTCTTC
abundance: -
d_gene: -
v_gene: TRBV7-2
j_gene: TRBJ2-1

CDR3aa: CASSLDFAGGPRDTQYF
CDR3nt: TGTGCCAGCAGCTTGGATTTCGCGGGAGGGCCGCGGGATACGCAGTATTTT
abundance: -
d_gene: TRBD2
v_gene: TRBV5-5
j_gene: TRBJ2-3

CDR3aa: CASSGGQPRSYNEQFF
CDR3nt: TGTGCCAGCAGCGGGGGACAGCCGCGCTCCTACAATGAGCAGTTCTTC
abundance: -
d_gene: TRBD1
v_gene: TRBV9
j_gene: TRBJ2-1

CDR3aa: CASGRGAGDIYEQYF
CDR3nt: TGTGCCAGTGGCCGCGGGGCGGGAGATATCTACGAGCAGTACTTC
abundance: -
d_gene: TRBD2
v_gene: TRBV19
j_gene: TRBJ2-7

CDR3aa: CASSYHLRDNQETQYF
CDR3nt: TGTGCCAGCAGTTACCACCTCCGGGACAACCAAGAGACCCAGTACTTC
abundance: -
d_gene: -
v_gene: TRBV6-2/TRBV6-3
j_gene: TRBJ2-5

CDR3aa: CASSLPGQGETQYF
CDR3nt: TGTGCCAGCAGTTTACCCGGACAGGGGGAGACCCAGTACTTC
abundance: -
d_gene: TRBD1
v_gene: TRBV28
j_gene: TRBJ2-5

CDR3aa: CASSLDTLGSTEAFF
CDR3nt: TGTGCCAGCAGCTTAGATACACTGGGGAGCACTGAAGCTTTCTTT
abundance: -
d_gene: -
v_gene: TRBV7-6
j_gene: TRBJ1-1

CDR3aa: CATSALTTSGSHEQFF
CDR3nt: TGTGCCACCAGTGCCCTAACAACTAGCGGGAGTCATGAGCAGTTCTTC
abundance: -
d_gene: TRBD2
v_gene: TRBV24-1
j_gene: TRBJ2-1

CDR3aa: CASSLGRGGSYNEQFF
CDR3nt: TGTGCCAGCAGCTTAGGGCGGGGGGGCAGTTACAATGAGCAGTTCTTC
abundance: -
d_gene: TRBD2
v_gene: TRBV7-8
j_gene: TRBJ2-1

CDR3aa: CASSLLAGGPTDTQYF
CDR3nt: TGTGCCAGCAGCTTACTAGCGGGGGGCCCCACAGATACGCAGTATTTT
abundance: -
d_gene: TRBD2
v_gene: TRBV5-8
j_gene: TRBJ2-3

CDR3aa: CASSANAGETEAFF
CDR3nt: TGTGCCAGCAGTGCAAACGCTGGGGAGACTGAAGCTTTCTTT
abundance: -
d_gene: -
v_gene: TRBV6-4
j_gene: TRBJ1-1

CDR3aa: CASRGSWTGELFF
CDR3nt: TGTGCCAGCCGGGGGAGTTGGACCGGGGAGCTGTTTTTT
abundance: -
d_gene: -
v_gene: TRBV12-3/TRBV12-4
j_gene: TRBJ2-2

CDR3aa: CASSLAGGYENIQYF
CDR3nt: TGCGCCAGCAGCTTGGCGGGGGGGTACGAAAACATTCAGTACTTC
abundance: -
d_gene: TRBD2
v_gene: TRBV5-1
j_gene: TRBJ2-4

CDR3aa: CAWSVGYGYNEQFF
CDR3nt: TGTGCCTGGAGTGTCGGGTACGGCTACAATGAGCAGTTCTTC
abundance: -
d_gene: -
v_gene: TRBV30
j_gene: TRBJ2-1

CDR3aa: CASSERTESSGANVLTF
CDR3nt: TGTGCCAGCAGTGAAAGGACAGAGAGCTCTGGGGCCAACGTCCTGACTTTC
abundance: -
d_gene: -
v_gene: TRBV25-1
j_gene: TRBJ2-6

CDR3aa: CASSLGAGLSGNTIYF
CDR3nt: TGTGCCAGCAGCTTGGGTGCCGGTCTGTCAGGAAACACCATATATTTT
abundance: -
d_gene: -
v_gene: TRBV5-4
j_gene: TRBJ1-3

CDR3aa: CASSTGASSSYEQYF
CDR3nt: TGCGCCAGCTCAACAGGGGCTTCCTCCTCCTACGAGCAGTACTTC
abundance: -
d_gene: TRBD1
v_gene: TRBV5-1
j_gene: TRBJ2-7

CDR3aa: CASSRGNEQFF
CDR3nt: TGTGCCAGCTCTCGCGGCAATGAGCAGTTCTTC
abundance: -
d_gene: -
v_gene: TRBV18
j_gene: TRBJ2-1

CDR3aa: CASSLNRDQETQYF
CDR3nt: TGTGCCAGCAGCTTGAACAGGGACCAAGAGACCCAGTACTTC
abundance: -
d_gene: -
v_gene: TRBV11-1
j_gene: TRBJ2-5

CDR3aa: CASSLFSGGADTQYF
CDR3nt: TGCGCCAGCAGCTTGTTTAGCGGGGGGGCAGATACGCAGTATTTT
abundance: -
d_gene: TRBD2
v_gene: TRBV5-1
j_gene: TRBJ2-3

CDR3aa: CSVAGTGDSPLHF
CDR3nt: TGCAGCGTCGCCGGGACAGGGGACTCACCCCTCCACTTT
abundance: -
d_gene: TRBD1
v_gene: TRBV29-1
j_gene: TRBJ1-6

CDR3aa: CATSREYTGGLYEQYF
CDR3nt: TGTGCCACCAGCAGGGAGTATACAGGGGGGCTCTACGAGCAGTACTTC
abundance: once
d_gene: TRBD1
v_gene: TRBV15
j_gene: TRBJ2-7

CDR3aa: CASSVAESYSPLHF
CDR3nt: TGTGCCAGCAGCGTAGCTGAGTCGTATTCACCCCTCCACTTT
abundance: -
d_gene: -
v_gene: TRBV9
j_gene: TRBJ1-6

CDR3aa: CASSVGVGGKETQYF
CDR3nt: TGTGCCAGCAGCGTAGGGGTGGGAGGGAAGGAGACCCAGTACTTC
abundance: medium-sized
d_gene: TRBD2
v_gene: TRBV9
j_gene: TRBJ2-5

CDR3aa: CAIRDRANSPLHF
CDR3nt: TGTGCCATCAGAGACAGGGCGAATTCACCCCTCCACTTT
abundance: -
d_gene: TRBD1
v_gene: TRBV6-5
j_gene: TRBJ1-6

CDR3aa: CASEGSTDTQYF
CDR3nt: TGTGCCAGCGAGGGCAGCACAGATACGCAGTATTTT
abundance: -
d_gene: -
v_gene: TRBV11-2
j_gene: TRBJ2-3

CDR3aa: CASSYASGGVNQPQHF
CDR3nt: TGTGCCAGCAGTTACGCTTCAGGGGGCGTAAATCAGCCCCAGCATTTT
abundance: once
d_gene: TRBD1
v_gene: TRBV6-2/TRBV6-3
j_gene: TRBJ1-5

CDR3aa: CASSLSRGLACF
CDR3nt: TGTGCCAGCAGTTTATCCCGTGGACTCGCATGTTTT
abundance: -
d_gene: -
v_gene: TRBV12-3/TRBV12-4
j_gene: TRBJ2-3

CDR3aa: CASSLDGVSGADEQYF
CDR3nt: TGTGCCAGCAGCTTAGATGGTGTGTCAGGGGCGGACGAGCAGTACTTC
abundance: -
d_gene: -
v_gene: TRBV11-1
j_gene: TRBJ2-7

CDR3aa: CASSLPAGQGSTDTQYF
CDR3nt: TGCGCCAGCAGCCTCCCGGCGGGACAGGGTAGCACAGATACGCAGTATTTT
abundance: -
d_gene: TRBD1
v_gene: TRBV5-1
j_gene: TRBJ2-3

CDR3aa: CASSLVRGNTGELFF
CDR3nt: TGTGCCAGCAGCTTAGTACGGGGGAACACCGGGGAGCTGTTTTTT
abundance: -
d_gene: -
v_gene: TRBV7-6
j_gene: TRBJ2-2

CDR3aa: CASSDGRDWEQYF
CDR3nt: TGTGCCAGCAGTGATGGCAGGGATTGGGAGCAGTACTTC
abundance: -
d_gene: -
v_gene: TRBV2
j_gene: TRBJ2-7

CDR3aa: CASKKDREGGGYTF
CDR3nt: TGTGCCAGCAAAAAGGACAGGGAAGGAGGCGGCTACACCTTC
abundance: -
d_gene: TRBD1
v_gene: TRBV2
j_gene: TRBJ1-2

CDR3aa: CASSSTWYEQYF
CDR3nt: TGTGCCAGCAGTTCCACATGGTACGAGCAGTACTTC
abundance: -
d_gene: -
v_gene: TRBV6-5
j_gene: TRBJ2-7

CDR3aa: CASSKWRRDRLYEQYF
CDR3nt: TGTGCCAGCAGCAAATGGCGGAGGGACCGTCTTTACGAGCAGTACTTC
abundance: -
d_gene: -
v_gene: TRBV21-1
j_gene: TRBJ2-7